This T cell receptor (beta chain) was captured by sequencing in a study of T-cell reconstitution after alpha-beta-depleted transplantation in children. Study-wide findings and caveats: In patients about two months after transplant, alpha-beta T cells reportedly arose from several hundred expanded graft clones. Some patients' high day-60 TCRbeta diversity was attributed to recipient cells surviving conditioning. Among T cells one year after transplant, newly produced cells accounted for most counts and diversity.

The V gene's germline CDR1 is SGHRS and CDR2 YFSETQ. V was trimmed by 3 bases and J by 1 base, leaving 13 bases between them. CDR3 length: 15 residues. This clonotype was seen at least ten times. The antigen is unknown. The library targeted TCRbeta and was prepared with unique molecular identifiers. TCRdb analysed the PCR reads with MiXCR anew, one entry per CDR3 protein. This sample has around 440,000 distinct CDR3 sequences, with about 10% found just once. This sequence originates from a child younger than 10 with inherited bone marrow failure, due to receive a stem cell transplant. J is TRBJ1-1 and V is TRBV5-1, with TRBD1 as a possible D gene (6 bases). The sequencing here drew on PBMCs, taken before TCRalphabeta/CD19-depleted stem cell transplant. The CDR3 here is CASSWDWGQNTEAFF. CDR3 bases: TGCGCCAGCAGCTGGGACTGGGGGCAGAACACTGAAGCTTTCTTT.